Listed below are T cell receptor beta chains from one sample, sequenced in a study of shared clonotypes between healthy human individuals. The table came from immunoSEQ multiplex PCR; TCRdb's copy has only in-frame clones and leaves some out. This table has 2 million to 2.5 million clones, over 85% appearing once. Sequenced sample: naive CD4+ T cells from PBMCs. These receptors were obtained from a man aged 18 to 35 in good health. Some clones in this sample may be carry-over from other donors' samples. The CDR3 runs from the conserved cysteine through the conserved F or W. The D gene is left open where the match is weak. Clone size is given for some rows only: seen once, a few or many times, or a class if the clone is expanded.

cdr3_aa,cdr3_nt,v_call,d_call,j_call,clone_size
CASSVGTGGDRTEAFF,TGTGCCAGCAGCGTAGGGACAGGGGGCGATAGGACTGAAGCTTTCTTT,TRBV9,TRBD1,TRBJ1-1,-
CASSLGGAGDYGYTF,TGTGCCAGCAGCTTGGGTGGGGCTGGTGACTATGGCTACACCTTC,TRBV5-4,-,TRBJ1-2,-
CASSPQGVSSYEQYF,TGTGCCAGCAGCCCACAGGGGGTGAGCTCCTACGAGCAGTACTTC,TRBV7-9,TRBD1,TRBJ2-7,-
CASSVATENYGYTF,TGTGCCAGCAGCGTAGCGACGGAAAACTATGGCTACACCTTC,TRBV9,-,TRBJ1-2,-
CASSLYGGTSGSGGGELFF,TGTGCCAGCAGCTTATATGGTGGGACTAGCGGGAGTGGCGGCGGGGAGCTGTTTTTT,TRBV7-9,TRBD2,TRBJ2-2,-
CASSLGTAEETQYF,TGTGCCAGCAGCTTGGGGACAGCCGAAGAGACCCAGTACTTC,TRBV7-2,TRBD1,TRBJ2-5,-
CASRDQGRSTDTQYF,TGTGCCAGCAGGGACCAGGGTAGGAGCACAGATACGCAGTATTTT,TRBV27,-,TRBJ2-3,-
CASSRSSPLHF,TGTGCCAGCAGCCGGAGCTCACCCCTCCACTTT,TRBV28,-,TRBJ1-6,-
CASSFTGAYEQYF,TGTGCCAGCAGCTTCACAGGGGCTTACGAGCAGTACTTC,TRBV7-9,TRBD1,TRBJ2-7,-
CASRRTATYEQYF,TGTGCCAGCAGAAGGACGGCCACCTACGAGCAGTACTTC,TRBV13,-,TRBJ2-7,-
CAWTPWGDSNQPQHF,TGTGCCTGGACTCCATGGGGGGATAGCAATCAGCCCCAGCATTTT,TRBV30,-,TRBJ1-5,-
CASSIRDRVTGELFF,TGTGCCAGTAGTATCCGGGACAGGGTGACCGGGGAGCTGTTTTTT,TRBV19,TRBD1,TRBJ2-2,-
CASSFALNTEAFF,TGCGCCAGCAGCTTTGCCCTTAACACTGAAGCTTTCTTT,TRBV5-1,-,TRBJ1-1,-
CASSRGQNTGELFF,TGTGCCAGCAGCCGGGGGCAGAACACCGGGGAGCTGTTTTTT,TRBV7-9,-,TRBJ2-2,-
CASSSSGSHEQYF,TGTGCCAGCAGTTCCAGCGGGAGCCACGAGCAGTACTTC,TRBV2,TRBD2,TRBJ2-7,-
CASSSSTRETYEQYF,TGTGCCAGCAGTTCCTCTACTAGGGAAACCTACGAGCAGTACTTC,TRBV27,-,TRBJ2-7,-
CASSLVGEDSETQYF,TGTGCCAGCAGCCTCGTGGGAGAAGATTCAGAGACCCAGTACTTC,TRBV7-2,-,TRBJ2-5,-
CASSVSASSGNTIYF,TGTGCCAGCAGCGTAAGTGCTTCATCTGGAAACACCATATATTTT,TRBV9,-,TRBJ1-3,-
CASSLGLVRQGSRSFF,TGTGCCAGCAGCTTAGGGTTAGTCCGACAGGGTTCGCGTTCTTTCTTT,TRBV11-2,TRBD1,TRBJ1-1,-
CASSNLASNTEAFF,TGTGCCAGCAGTAACCTAGCCTCGAACACTGAAGCTTTCTTT,TRBV27,-,TRBJ1-1,-
CASGTLNGNTEAFF,TGTGCTAGTGGTACCCTCAACGGGAACACTGAAGCTTTCTTT,TRBV12-5,-,TRBJ1-1,-
CASSPRGDTGELFF,TGTGCCAGCAGCCCTCGAGGGGACACCGGGGAGCTGTTTTTT,TRBV9,-,TRBJ2-2,-
CASSERHDRGPGYTF,TGTGCCAGCAGCGAAAGGCATGACAGGGGGCCTGGCTACACCTTC,TRBV21-1,-,TRBJ1-2,few
CATRTSGGTGELFF,TGCGCCACCAGGACTAGCGGGGGCACCGGGGAGCTGTTTTTT,TRBV10-2,TRBD2,TRBJ2-2,once
CASSEGGAYYNEQFF,TGTGCCAGCAGTGAGGGAGGTGCTTACTACAATGAGCAGTTCTTC,TRBV28,-,TRBJ2-1,-
CASSNGPMNTEAFF,TGTGCCAGCAGCAACGGACCGATGAACACTGAAGCTTTCTTT,TRBV7-9,-,TRBJ1-1,-
CASSLDSIGTMQETQYF,TGTGCCAGCAGCTTAGACTCTATAGGGACGATGCAAGAGACCCAGTACTTC,TRBV7-2,-,TRBJ2-5,-
CAWSAGQTNQPQHF,TGTGCCTGGAGTGCGGGACAGACCAATCAGCCCCAGCATTTT,TRBV30,TRBD1,TRBJ1-5,-
CATWDRVGEQFF,TGTGCCACTTGGGACAGGGTAGGTGAGCAGTTCTTC,TRBV19,TRBD1,TRBJ2-1,once
CASSLSTVPTYGYTF,TGTGCCAGCAGTTTATCCACAGTGCCGACCTATGGCTACACCTTC,TRBV27,-,TRBJ1-2,-
CAIRGTVYYEQYF,TGTGCCATCAGGGGGACAGTCTACTACGAGCAGTACTTC,TRBV10-3,TRBD1,TRBJ2-7,-
CASSDGETQYF,TGCGCCAGCAGTGATGGTGAGACCCAGTACTTC,TRBV10-1,-,TRBJ2-5,few
CASSTATENYGYTF,TGTGCCAGCAGCACCGCGACCGAAAACTATGGCTACACCTTC,TRBV5-6,-,TRBJ1-2,-
CASSLGLPYEQYF,TGCGCCAGCAGCTTGGGGCTACCCTACGAGCAGTACTTC,TRBV5-1,-,TRBJ2-7,-
CASSRDRTLEQYF,TGTGCCAGCAGCCGGGACAGGACCCTCGAGCAGTACTTC,TRBV9,TRBD1,TRBJ2-7,-
CASIPTASGNTIYF,TGTGCCAGCATTCCCACAGCCTCTGGAAACACCATATATTTT,TRBV6-5,-,TRBJ1-3,-
CASSQVASGRGETQYF,TGCGCCAGCAGCCAAGTGGCTAGCGGGAGAGGAGAGACCCAGTACTTC,TRBV4-1,TRBD2,TRBJ2-5,-
CASSAGRENTEAFF,TGTGCCAGCAGTGCAGGGCGGGAGAACACTGAAGCTTTCTTT,TRBV7-9,-,TRBJ1-1,few
CASGYRELEKLFF,TGTGCCAGCGGTTACAGGGAGTTGGAAAAACTGTTTTTT,TRBV7-8,-,TRBJ1-4,-
CAWSPSRTGYNEKLFF,TGTGCCTGGAGTCCCTCCCGGACAGGCTATAATGAAAAACTGTTTTTT,TRBV30,TRBD1,TRBJ1-4,-
CASSADNQIEGTEAFF,TGTGCCAGTAGTGCGGACAATCAAATTGAAGGGACTGAAGCTTTCTTT,TRBV19,-,TRBJ1-1,-
CASNTNAENQPQHF,TGTGCCAGTAACACAAACGCAGAGAATCAGCCCCAGCATTTT,TRBV19,-,TRBJ1-5,-
CASSAGGAGNTEAFF,TGTGCCAGCAGCGCGGGGGGGGCTGGGAACACTGAAGCTTTCTTT,TRBV6-4,-,TRBJ1-1,-
CASSPGARSYGYTF,TGTGCCAGCTCACCAGGGGCCAGATCATATGGCTACACCTTC,TRBV18,-,TRBJ1-2,-
CASSLSMAQLLDTQYF,TGTGCCAGCAGCCTTAGTATGGCCCAGCTCCTTGATACGCAGTATTTT,TRBV7-2,-,TRBJ2-3,once
CASSGLGGREQFF,TGTGCCAGCAGCGGCCTCGGCGGCCGGGAGCAGTTCTTC,TRBV9,-,TRBJ2-1,once
CASSTDSGGQPQHF,TGCGCCAGCAGCACGGACTCGGGAGGTCAGCCCCAGCATTTT,TRBV5-1,-,TRBJ1-5,once